This TCR beta chain derives from a study of cytomegalovirus exposure and HLA in healthy donors. Whole-study findings and limits: Roughly even sequencing depth across donors was the assumption behind the presence/absence analyses.

Amplification used 60 Vbeta primers and 13 Jbeta primers. TCRdb's copy holds only in-frame clones and misses some; the assay was immunoSEQ multiplex PCR. The sample consists of roughly 80,000 clones, 67% of them appearing once. This clone was counted between two and nine times. Its cognate antigen is unknown. V was cut by 3 bases and J by 6 bases, with 6 bases left in between. Per germline, CDR1 LNHDA and CDR2 SQIVND (reference sequence). The CDR3 has 12 residues. The receptor's source is a woman between 50 and 59 years old in good health and CMV-seropositive. This chain uses TRBV19 with TRBJ1-5; D is unresolved. Source material: PBMCs. CDR3 nucleotides: TGTGCCAGTAGTATCAATTCTCAGCCCCAGCATTTT. As protein: CASSINSQPQHF.